This note documents a single T cell receptor (beta chain) sequence. This sample was taken from a study of blood T cell repertoires in COVID-19. Some clones are missing from TCRdb's copy, which holds only in-frame ones; the method was immunoSEQ multiplex PCR. The table has a few hundred thousand clones, 85% to 90% seen once. The CDR3 is made up of 14 amino acids. The germline CDR1 and CDR2 sequences are SGHVS and FQNEAQ. Trimming stripped 3 bases from V and 7 bases from J, with 13 bases between. Sequenced sample: PBMCs or T cells enriched from blood (not recorded which). This chain joins TRBV7-8 and TRBJ1-5; D call uncertain. The TCR comes from a man aged 25-45 years who had recovered from COVID-19. CDR3 nucleotide sequence: TGTGCCAGCAGCTTGATCCAGGCTGGCCAGCCCCAGCATTTT. Its protein product is CASSLIQAGQPQHF.